Below, 27 T cell receptor beta chains from the same sample are listed, as sequenced in a study of T cell responses to AZD1222 COVID-19 vaccine. TCRdb keeps only in-frame clones here, not all; method: immunoSEQ multiplex PCR. The table lists 100,000 to 130,000 clones, around 83% of them singletons. Sample: peripheral blood, taken on day 0 of AZD1222 vaccination. These TCRs come from an adult in good health.

V gene TRBV3-1 (or the pseudogene TRBV3-2) combines with J gene TRBJ2-1; D is possibly TRBD1 or TRBD2 (5 bases each). The germline V gene encodes CDR1 LGHDT and CDR2 YNNKEL (reference sequence). The ends were cut back, 4 bases at V and 0 bases at J, with 13 bases in the middle. This CDR3 is 16 amino acids long. As DNA, the CDR3 is TGTGCCAGCAGCCCCCCAGAGGGACGCTCCTACAATGAGCAGTTCTTC. Amino acid sequence: CASSPPEGRSYNEQFF.

The gene calls are TRBV4-1 and TRBJ1-3, with D unresolved. Germline-derived CDR1 and CDR2 are MGHRA and YSYEKL. This CDR3 comprises 16 residues. Trimming removed 0 bases at V and 3 bases at J, with 12 bases between. CDR3 DNA sequence: TGCGCCAGCAGCCAAGATTACCAGGCCAATGGAAACACCATATATTTT. Protein: CASSQDYQANGNTIYF.

The chain uses TRBV7-6 and TRBJ1-6; possible D gene TRBD1, 5 bases. The V gene's germline CDR1 is SGHVS and CDR2 FNYEAQ. The CDR3 has 14 residues. V gave up 5 bases and J gave up 10 bases, with 15 bases separating them. CDR3 sequence reads: CASSLDWGESPLHF. For the CDR3, the DNA is TGTGCCAGCAGCCTTGACTGGGGGGAATCACCCCTCCACTTT.

The chain combines TRBV13 with TRBJ2-3; 8 bases agree with TRBD2. The germline gives CDR1 PRHDT, CDR2 FYEKMQ (reference sequence). The CDR3 is 17 amino acids. Trimming cost V 5 bases and J 1 base; bases outside gene matches: 11. The CDR3 region has the DNA TGTGCCAGCAGCCCCCGCCGGGAGGGGGGGGGCACAGATACGCAGTATTTT. Translating it yields CASSPRREGGGTDTQYF.

The V gene is TRBV10-3, the J gene TRBJ1-4; tentative D call: TRBD1 (6 bases). This CDR3 region has 16 residues. From germline, CDR1 is ENHRY and CDR2 SYGVKD. Trimming pared 0 bases from V and 4 bases from J, leaving 12 bases between. The CDR3 loop reads CAISESVGAVNEKLFF. The CDR3 DNA follows: TGTGCCATCAGTGAGTCGGTGGGGGCAGTTAATGAAAAACTGTTTTTT.

The chain uses TRBV5-1 and TRBJ2-7; TRBD1 matches at 10 bases. This CDR3 comprises 14 residues. Germline values: CDR1 SGHRS, CDR2 YFSETQ. Unmatched junction bases numbered 8, after V lost 4 bases and J lost 7 bases. The CDR3 DNA reads TGCGCCAGCAGCCGGGACAGGGGCCCAGGGGAGCAGTACTTC. Its translation is CASSRDRGPGEQYF.

This clone showed up just once. This chain uses TRBV19 with TRBJ1-2, with D possibly matching TRBD1 (6 bases). CDR1 and CDR2 from the germline V gene are LNHDA and SQIVND (reference sequence). The V and J ends lost 9 bases and 6 bases respectively, with 17 bases between them. CDR3 size: 13 residues. The CDR3 loop reads CASGGGGAHGYTF. In DNA, the CDR3 is TGTGCCAGCGGAGGTGGGGGGGCCCATGGCTACACCTTC.

J is TRBJ1-2 and V is TRBV2; no clear D. The CDR3 has 12 residues. Trimming left V 2 bases short and J 5 bases short, with 6 bases between. Germline V lookup: CDR1 SNHLY, CDR2 FYNNEI. Here the CDR3 reads CASSEQPYGYTF. The DNA of the CDR3 is TGTGCCAGCAGTGAACAGCCTTATGGCTACACCTTC.

The chain combines TRBV19 with TRBJ2-2; no reliable D call. V lost 9 bases to trimming and J lost 0 bases, with 11 bases between them. Germline V gene data show CDR1 as LNHDA and CDR2 as SQIVND (reference sequence). This CDR3 has 14 amino acids. The CDR3 DNA reads TGTGCCAGCCAGCCAGCTGCGAACACCGGGGAGCTGTTTTTT. Residues: CASQPAANTGELFF.

The V and J genes are TRBV2 and TRBJ2-7, with 7 bases identical to TRBD1. Germline V gives CDR1 SNHLY, CDR2 FYNNEI. J lost 2 bases, V lost 3 bases, and 4 bases had no gene match. This CDR3 is built from 14 residues. The CDR3: CASSEGQSPYEQYF. The CDR3 DNA reads TGTGCCAGCAGTGAGGGACAGTCCCCCTACGAGCAGTACTTC.

The chain joins TRBV5-1 to TRBJ2-3; D remains ambiguous. This CDR3 has 12 residues. Germline V gene lookup returns CDR1 SGHRS and CDR2 YFSETQ. V dropped 2 bases and J dropped 3 bases, with 4 bases sitting between them. The CDR3 DNA reads TGCGCCAGCAGCTTCGAGACAGATACGCAGTATTTT. Its protein is CASSFETDTQYF.

V and J are TRBV11-2 and TRBJ1-4; possibly TRBD1 for D (6 bases). The CDR3 spans 17 residues. V shed 2 bases and J shed 4 bases, with 17 bases lying between them. CDR1 is SGHAT, CDR2 FQNNGV, per germline. The CDR3 protein is CASSLFPRGGLNEKLFF. The CDR3 DNA reads TGTGCCAGCAGCTTATTCCCCCGGGGGGGGCTTAATGAAAAACTGTTTTTT.

CDR3 coding DNA: TGTGCCAGCGGGAGGTCCGGGGGTGGCAACGGGGAGCTGTTTTTT. This translates into CASGRSGGGNGELFF. V is TRBV2 and J is TRBJ2-2, with a weak D call TRBD2 (6 bases). The CDR3 runs to 15 residues. CDR1 SNHLY and CDR2 FYNNEI come from the germline V gene. Trimming removed 8 bases at V and 7 bases at J, with 20 bases between.

The V gene is TRBV11-2, the J gene TRBJ1-1; tentatively, D is TRBD1 (6 bases). Germline values: CDR1 SGHAT, CDR2 FQNNGV. The ends were cut back, 0 bases at V and 4 bases at J, with 12 bases in the middle. The CDR3 is 15 amino acids. CDR3 sequence reads: CASSLDWGLGTEAFF. The CDR3 nucleotides read TGTGCCAGCAGCTTAGATTGGGGGCTGGGCACTGAAGCTTTCTTT.

This sequence joins TRBV5-1 and TRBJ2-7; the D gene is possibly TRBD2 (8 bases). The V and J ends lost 4 bases and 5 bases respectively, with 13 bases between them. Germline CDR1 reads SGHRS; CDR2 reads YFSETQ. CDR3 size: 13 residues. The CDR3 DNA reads as TGCGCCAGCAGCCGGGAGGGGGCGAACGAGCAGTACTTC. The encoded protein is CASSREGANEQYF.

The table lists this clone with a count of one. The gene calls are TRBV5-1 and TRBJ2-3; D is perhaps TRBD1 (5 bases). The germline V gene has CDR1 SGHRS and CDR2 YFSETQ. The CDR3 totals 15 residues. V was cut by 0 bases and J by 5 bases, with 13 bases left in between. This CDR3 reads CASSLAPGSRDTQYF. The CDR3, as DNA: TGCGCCAGCAGCTTGGCCCCAGGGTCCAGAGATACGCAGTATTTT.

The V and J genes are TRBV10-1 and TRBJ2-7; 9 positions agree with TRBD1. J lost 3 bases, V lost 4 bases, and 4 bases had no gene match. The V gene's germline CDR1 is WNHNN and CDR2 SYGVQD (reference sequence). This CDR3 contains 14 residues. In DNA form, the CDR3 reads TGCGCCAGCAGTGGACAGGGGGGAAACTACGAGCAGTACTTC. It specifies CASSGQGGNYEQYF.

This chain uses TRBV5-4 with TRBJ2-5; TRBD1 matches at 11 bases. CDR1 is SGHNT, CDR2 YYREEE, per germline (reference sequence). The CDR3 is made up of 14 amino acids. The junction had 2 bases not matched to a gene; V was cut back by 5 bases and J by 2 bases. This chain's CDR3 is CASRRDRGQETQYF. The CDR3, as DNA: TGTGCCAGCAGACGGGACAGGGGGCAAGAGACCCAGTACTTC.

V gene TRBV30 combines with J gene TRBJ1-2; D uncertain. Germline CDR1 is GTSNPN and CDR2 is SVGIG (reference sequence). This CDR3 region has 13 residues. With 5 bases removed from V and 8 bases from J, the gap between germline ends came to 18 bases. DNA for the CDR3: TGTGCCTGGGATAACGCACGGAATGCAGGCTACACCTTC. Its protein product is CAWDNARNAGYTF. Full variable domain (remainder filled in from reference TRBV30 and TRBJ1-2): SQTIHQWPATLVQPVGSPLSLECTVEGTSNPNLYWYRQAAGRGLQLLFYSVGIGQISSEVPQNLSASRPQDRQFILSSKKLLLSDSGFYLCAWDNARNAGYTFGSGTRLTVV.

The chain employs TRBV5-5 and TRBJ1-5; D is ambiguous. This CDR3 region has 15 residues. V lost 7 bases and J lost 5, with 19 bases in between. Germline loops: CDR1 SGHKS, CDR2 YYEKEE (reference sequence). The CDR3 protein is CASSLAPEVDQPQHF. The CDR3, as DNA: TGTGCCAGCTCCCTTGCCCCTGAGGTGGATCAGCCCCAGCATTTT.

This chain uses TRBV7-6 with TRBJ2-2, with D possibly TRBD2 on 6 matching bases. Germline CDR1 is SGHVS and CDR2 is FNYEAQ. V shed 0 bases and J shed 6 bases, with 8 bases lying between them. This CDR3 spans 14 amino acids. In DNA, the CDR3 is TGTGCCAGCAGCTTAGCGGGGGAGGCCGGGGAGCTGTTTTTT. It yields the protein CASSLAGEAGELFF.

This chain uses TRBV5-1 with TRBJ2-4; D is unclear. Germline CDR1 is SGHRS and CDR2 is YFSETQ. V gave up 5 bases and J gave up 0 bases, with 18 bases separating them. CDR3 length: 17 amino acids. This CDR3 reads CASSPLGQAEAKNIQYF. The DNA for the CDR3 is TGCGCCAGCAGTCCCCTCGGGCAGGCGGAAGCCAAAAACATTCAGTACTTC. Supplemented by reference TRBV5-1 and TRBJ2-4, the full variable domain reads KAGVTQTPRYLIKTRGQQVTLSCSPISGHRSVSWYQQTPGQGLQFLFEYFSETQRNKGNFPGRFSGRQFSNSRSEMNVSTLELGDSALYLCASSPLGQAEAKNIQYFGAGTRLSVL.

In DNA form, the CDR3 reads TGTGCCACCCTCACGGGGATCTCCTACGAGCAGTACTTC. Its protein is CATLTGISYEQYF. V gene TRBV25-1 combines with J gene TRBJ2-7, with D tentatively TRBD2 (5 bases). The CDR3 runs to 13 residues. Per the germline V gene, CDR1 is MGHDK and CDR2 is SYGVNS. V lost 10 bases to trimming and J lost 0 bases, with 13 bases between them.

V gene TRBV5-4 combines with J gene TRBJ2-6, with 11 nucleotides matching TRBD1. The CDR3 contains 18 residues. The junction had 5 bases not matched to a gene; V was cut back by 2 bases and J by 1 base. Looked up from germline, CDR1 is SGHNT and CDR2 is YYREEE (reference sequence). The chain's CDR3 is CASSFRTGGASGANVLTF. The CDR3 coding sequence is TGTGCCAGCAGCTTCCGGACAGGGGGCGCTTCTGGGGCCAACGTCCTGACTTTC. Based on the CDR3 plus reference TRBV5-4 and TRBJ2-6, the full variable domain is ETGVTQSPTHLIKTRGQQVTLRCSSQSGHNTVSWYQQALGQGPQFIFQYYREEENGRGNFPPRFSGLQFPNYSSELNVNALELDDSALYLCASSFRTGGASGANVLTFGAGSRLTVL.

On this clone itself: Other nucleotide sequences from this sample produce the same CDR3. V is TRBV4-1 and J is TRBJ1-5; weak D call: TRBD1 (5 bases). V shed 0 bases and J shed 2 bases, with 11 bases lying between them. Germline V gene lookup returns CDR1 MGHRA and CDR2 YSYEKL. The CDR3 sequence is 16 residues long. The CDR3 bases are TGCGCCAGCAGCCAAGACGGGGGGATCGGCAATCAGCCCCAGCATTTT. Amino acid sequence: CASSQDGGIGNQPQHF.

This sequence joins TRBV5-1 and TRBJ2-1; weak D call: TRBD1 (6 bases). Germline lookup yields CDR1 SGHRS and CDR2 YFSETQ. V was trimmed by 0 bases and J by 4 bases, leaving 17 bases between them. The CDR3 is 17 residues long. The CDR3 region has the DNA TGCGCCAGCAGCTTGGGGGCGGACAGTTTCCCGTACAATGAGCAGTTCTTC. Translating gives CASSLGADSFPYNEQFF. Complete variable domain (other parts from reference TRBV5-1 and TRBJ2-1): KAGVTQTPRYLIKTRGQQVTLSCSPISGHRSVSWYQQTPGQGLQFLFEYFSETQRNKGNFPGRFSGRQFSNSRSEMNVSTLELGDSALYLCASSLGADSFPYNEQFFGPGTRLTVL.

V is TRBV5-1 and J is TRBJ1-2; D remains unclear. The V gene lost 0 bases and the J gene lost 4 bases, with 13 bases spanning the gap. Germline CDR1 is SGHRS and CDR2 is YFSETQ. CDR3 length: 15 amino acids. CDR3 coding DNA: TGCGCCAGCAGCTTGGAATCGGTCCCGCGCTATGGCTACACCTTC. Its protein product is CASSLESVPRYGYTF.